The rows below give T cell receptor beta chains drawn from one sample of a study of sequential checkpoint blockade in melanoma. Produced via immunoSEQ multiplex PCR; TCRdb's table is partial and in-frame only. This table has about 17,000 clones, more than 60% appearing once. The source was CD8+ T cells sorted from blood (inferred from file names), collected from a patient given nivolumab and ipilimumab in sequence. Every receptor here comes from a human donor with melanoma. CDR3s include the opening cysteine and the closing phenylalanine or tryptophan. Fields, in order: J gene, clone size, V gene, D gene, CDR3 protein, CDR3 DNA. D genes are given only for firm matches. Expanded clones get a size class; other rows say once, few or many, or leave the size out.

>TRBJ1-5|-|TRBV2|TRBD1
CASSEDRGFNQPQHF
TGTGCCAGCAGTGAAGACAGGGGGTTCAATCAGCCCCAGCATTTT
>TRBJ1-2|-|TRBV6-6|-
CASTETVTYGYTF
TGTGCCAGCACCGAAACAGTAACATATGGCTACACCTTC
>TRBJ1-5|-|TRBV7-6|TRBD1
CASSLTRGSNQPQHF
TGTGCCAGCAGCCTCACCAGGGGGAGCAATCAGCCCCAGCATTTT
>TRBJ2-3|-|TRBV28|TRBD2
CASDSAGVTDTQYF
TGTGCCAGCGATAGTGCGGGGGTCACAGATACGCAGTATTTT
>TRBJ1-2|-|TRBV4-1|-
CASSQDRAGEGYGYTF
TGCGCCAGCAGCCAAGATCGGGCAGGGGAAGGATATGGCTACACCTTC
>TRBJ1-2|-|TRBV27|-
CASSSGELYYGYTF
TGTGCCAGCAGTTCAGGGGAACTTTACTATGGCTACACCTTC
>TRBJ2-4|-|TRBV28|-
CASSLQGMAKNIQYF
TGTGCCAGCAGTTTACAGGGGATGGCCAAAAACATTCAGTACTTC
>TRBJ2-3|once|TRBV7-3|-
CASSSGGTDTQYF
TGTGCCAGCAGCTCCGGGGGAACAGATACGCAGTATTTT